This T cell receptor beta chain was captured in a study of blood T cells in healthy people across ages. The CDR3 totals 13 residues. The germline V and J ends were trimmed by 5 bases and 4 bases, with 12 bases remaining between them. CDR1 LNHDA and CDR2 SQIVND come from the germline V gene (reference sequence). PCR was performed a second time for about 6 to 11 cycles using a sample-barcoded 5' primer and a J-beta primer mix. Each CDR3 protein is one row after TCRdb ran MiXCR on the 5' RACE reads. There are more than 750,000 distinct CDR3 sequences in the sample; 29% occur only once, and roughly 10% lies in the top ten. Details on this clonotype: The antigen is not known.

Study-level results: In older individuals, TCR beta diversity per million T cells was lower, falling roughly linearly with age.

These data also formed part of another study, on T cells of mothers and their children. That work adds: None of the identified T cell clones proved to be persistent microchimeric clones.

The TCR comes from a woman between 40 and 55 years old in good health. The chain recombines TRBV19 with TRBJ2-7, with D perhaps TRBD1 (6 bases). Sequencing was performed on blood. The chain's CDR3 is CASSGTGYYEQYF. Here the CDR3 DNA reads TGTGCCAGTAGTGGAACAGGGTATTACGAGCAGTACTTC.